This section outlines one TCR beta chain sequence together with its context. The antigen is undetermined. These data originate in a study of cytomegalovirus exposure and HLA in healthy donors. The CDR3 totals 15 residues. Germline trimming cut 3 bases from V and 6 bases from J; bases unmatched to any gene: 6. In germline, CDR1 is MGHDK, CDR2 SYGVNS. The PCR ran on 60 Vbeta and 13 Jbeta primers. TCRdb's table, derived via immunoSEQ multiplex PCR, lists solely in-frame clones and lacks some. The sample includes approximately 190,000 clones, approximately 84% seen only once; the top ten take around 0.25%. The study's findings and limits: There were a few CMV-associated chains whose specificity for CMV antigens was confirmed in vitro.

The rearrangement links TRBV25-1 to TRBJ1-2; 11 bases line up with TRBD1. This sequence was found in a boy between 5 and 17 years old in good health and CMV-seronegative. Specimen: PBMCs. The CDR3 loop reads CASSDPGQGDNGYTF. CDR3 nucleotides: TGTGCCAGCAGTGATCCGGGACAGGGGGATAATGGCTACACCTTC.